Included here is one T cell receptor (beta chain) sequence, with context. Per the study methods: Cell counts per sample came from amplifying reference gene primers. Repertoires were generated with immunoSEQ multiplex PCR, while TCRdb's copy carries only in-frame clones and drops some. The V and J calls and clone size were taken over from that table, and D and trimming were inferred from the DNA. The sample consists of about 220,000 clones, roughly 87% of them appearing once. These data are taken from a study of blood T cell repertoires in COVID-19. Whole-study context: Material from acute and convalescent COVID-19 was sourced from the United States, Italy and Spain. The cDNA or gDNA used as material had been derived from T cells, B-cell-depleted T cells, or PBMCs.

This receptor was taken from a man aged 40-49 years with active or convalescent COVID-19. The sequenced sample consisted of peripheral blood.

CDR3 in amino acids: CASSLQTGPNYGYTF. The CDR3 DNA is TGCGCCAGCAGCCTCCAGACAGGGCCTAACTATGGCTACACCTTC. The gene calls are TRBV5-1 and TRBJ1-2, with TRBD1 matching over 7 bases. CDR3 length equals 15 residues. Germline trimming cut 4 bases from V and 0 bases from J; bases unmatched to any gene: 6. Germline CDR1 is SGHRS and CDR2 is YFSETQ.